A single sample gave rise to the 20 T cell receptor beta chains below, sequenced in a study of blood T cell repertoires in COVID-19. Assay: immunoSEQ multiplex PCR; the TCRdb copy retains only in-frame clones and omits some. The sample lists some 120,000 clones; approximately 90% were seen once. The sample taken for sequencing was peripheral blood. These receptor sequences come from an elderly woman with acute or convalescent COVID-19.

J is TRBJ1-6 and V is TRBV18; no firm D call. The germline CDR1 and CDR2 sequences are KGHSH and LQKENI. This CDR3 is built from 17 residues. V was pared by 4 bases and J by 7 bases, with 20 bases between. Here the CDR3 reads CASSQTQRPEGNSPLHF. CDR3 nucleotides: TGTGCCAGCTCACAAACCCAGAGGCCAGAAGGAAATTCACCCCTCCACTTT.

As concerns this clone: At one of its ends the junction is not consistent with the germline gene, which may arise from a read error. The genes are TRBV18 and TRBJ2-7, with D tentatively TRBD1 (5 bases). Germline CDR1 reads KGHSH; CDR2 reads LQKENI. This CDR3 has 12 residues. This chain's CDR3 is CASSPERQSWAF. Written as DNA, the CDR3 is TGTGCCAGCTCACCCGAGCGACAGTCCTGGGCCTTC. Full variable domain (remainder filled in from reference TRBV18 and TRBJ2-7): NAGVMQNPRHLVRRRGQEARLRCSPMKGHSHVYWYRQLPEEGLKFMVYLQKENIIDESGMPKERFSAEFPKEGPSILRIQQVVRGDSAAYFCASSPERQSWAFGPGTRLTVT.

The rearrangement uses TRBV19 and TRBJ1-2; 8 bases align to TRBD1. Germline loops: CDR1 LNHDA, CDR2 SQIVND (reference sequence). The CDR3 consists of 16 residues. Germline trimming cut 5 bases from V and 0 bases from J; bases unmatched to any gene: 8. The CDR3 here is CASSFLPGQANYGYTF. CDR3 DNA sequence: TGTGCCAGTAGTTTCCTCCCGGGACAGGCTAACTATGGCTACACCTTC.

This chain uses TRBV18 with TRBJ2-2; D not resolved. The CDR3 is 12 residues long. Germline CDR1 reads KGHSH; CDR2 reads LQKENI. CDR3 loop: CAWAANTGELFF. CDR3 sequence (DNA): TGTGCTTGGGCCGCGAACACCGGGGAGCTGTTTTTT.

This chain connects TRBV19 to TRBJ1-5, with D unresolved. The CDR3 spans 13 residues. The V gene's germline CDR1 is LNHDA and CDR2 SQIVND (reference sequence). Trimming removed 7 bases at V and 5 bases at J, with 12 bases between. The CDR3 spells CASTFAGYQPQHF. DNA for the CDR3: TGTGCCAGTACCTTCGCGGGGTATCAGCCCCAGCATTTT.

The chain joins TRBV5-1 to TRBJ1-5; D possibly corresponds to TRBD1 (5 bases). The CDR3 is 16 residues long. Germline CDR1 is SGHRS and CDR2 is YFSETQ. V gave up 3 bases and J gave up 6 bases, with 19 bases separating them. CDR3: CASSSTRGGATQPQHF. The CDR3 coding sequence is TGCGCCAGCAGCTCCACACGAGGAGGGGCGACTCAGCCCCAGCATTTT.

The V and J genes are TRBV11-2 and TRBJ2-3; TRBD1 agrees at 10 bases. The CDR3 loop spans 15 amino acids. From germline, CDR1 is SGHAT and CDR2 FQNNGV. V lost 2 bases and J lost 5; bases outside the gene matches: 4. The CDR3 loop reads CASSLRTGGLDTQYF. The DNA for the CDR3 is TGTGCCAGCAGCTTAAGGACAGGGGGTTTAGATACGCAGTATTTT.

The gene calls are TRBV7-9 and TRBJ2-2; D may be TRBD1 (6 bases). CDR1 and CDR2 from the germline V gene are SEHNR and FQNEAQ (reference sequence). V dropped 5 bases and J dropped 0 bases, with 10 bases sitting between them. The CDR3 consists of 15 residues. The CDR3 region is CASSPGQTNTGELFF. CDR3 DNA sequence: TGTGCCAGCAGCCCCGGACAGACGAACACCGGGGAGCTGTTTTTT.

The chain has TRBV5-8 and TRBJ1-1; a possible D gene is TRBD1 (6 bases). The V gene's germline CDR1 is SGHTS and CDR2 YDEGEE. This CDR3 is 11 amino acids long. The ends were cut back, 6 bases at V and 11 bases at J, with 14 bases in the middle. The CDR3 DNA reads TGTGCCAGCAAGGGGGTCCGCCAGGCTTTCTTT. Encoded protein: CASKGVRQAFF.

This chain joins TRBV10-3 and TRBJ2-1, with TRBD1 identical over 9 bases. CDR1 is ENHRY and CDR2 is SYGVKD in the germline V gene. This CDR3 is built from 17 residues. V dropped 6 bases and J dropped 1; count of bases not matched to a gene: 10. This CDR3 reads CAIRARQGGTSYNEQFF. CDR3 DNA: TGTGCCATCAGAGCAAGACAGGGGGGGACGTCCTACAATGAGCAGTTCTTC.

The gene calls are TRBV14 and TRBJ1-1, with D maybe TRBD1 (6 bases). The ends were cut back, 2 bases at V and 5 bases at J, with 15 bases in the middle. There are 15 residues in the CDR3. CDR1 is SGHDN, CDR2 FVKESK, per germline. The chain's CDR3 is CASSQRGGGRTEAFF. CDR3 sequence (DNA): TGTGCCAGCAGCCAAAGGGGAGGGGGGAGGACTGAAGCTTTCTTT.

This chain joins TRBV5-4 and TRBJ2-3; maybe TRBD1 (5 bases). V was trimmed by 0 bases and J by 2 bases, leaving 16 bases between them. The CDR3 is 17 residues long. CDR1 and CDR2 from the germline V gene are SGHNT and YYREEE (reference sequence). CDR3 protein: CASSLGRPAGHTDTQYF. Here the CDR3 DNA reads TGTGCCAGCAGCTTGGGAAGGCCGGCTGGACACACAGATACGCAGTATTTT.

This rearrangement joins TRBV5-1 to TRBJ1-1; perhaps TRBD1 as D (5 bases). The CDR3 is 15 amino acids. Trimming removed 4 bases from V and 6 bases from J, with 19 bases in between. Germline V gene lookup returns CDR1 SGHRS and CDR2 YFSETQ. The DNA for the CDR3 is TGCGCCAGCAGCCCCACGTATGCGGGGCAACCTGAAGCTTTCTTT. Translated, it gives CASSPTYAGQPEAFF.

The V gene is TRBV2, the J gene TRBJ1-6; TRBD1 matches at 9 bases. The V gene's germline CDR1 is SNHLY and CDR2 FYNNEI. V lost 2 bases, J lost 0 bases, and 5 bases stayed unmatched. This CDR3 spans 18 amino acids. The CDR3 DNA reads TGTGCCAGCAGTGAATCCGTGACAGGGGGCTCCTATAATTCACCCCTCCACTTT. Translated, it gives CASSESVTGGSYNSPLHF.

The V gene is TRBV4-2, the J gene TRBJ2-1, with TRBD2 matching 9 bases. The CDR3 loop spans 16 amino acids. Unmatched junction bases numbered 10, after V lost 3 bases and J lost 7 bases. Germline CDR1 is LGHNA and CDR2 is YNFKEQ. The CDR3 nucleotides are TGTGCCAGCAGCCAGAGTGGCCGCGGGGGGGCGAATGAGCAGTTCTTC. Encoded protein: CASSQSGRGGANEQFF.

The rearrangement uses TRBV3-1 (or the pseudogene TRBV3-2) and TRBJ2-5; a possible D gene is TRBD2 (6 bases). V gave up 1 base and J gave up 7 bases, with 19 bases separating them. This CDR3 region has 16 residues. CDR1 LGHDT and CDR2 YNNKEL come from the germline V gene (reference sequence). The CDR3 loop is CASSQVAGNTKGTQYF. CDR3 nucleotide sequence: TGTGCCAGCAGCCAAGTTGCGGGGAATACCAAGGGGACCCAGTACTTC.

The chain joins TRBV6-5 to TRBJ2-3, with D tentatively TRBD1 (5 bases). This CDR3 spans 16 amino acids. From germline, CDR1 is MNHEY and CDR2 SVGAGI. V shed 0 bases and J shed 4 bases, with 14 bases lying between them. This chain's CDR3 is CASSYSWQGNADTQYF. The CDR3 DNA is TGTGCCAGCAGTTACTCCTGGCAGGGTAACGCAGATACGCAGTATTTT.

A few counts support this clone. This chain uses TRBV4-2 with TRBJ2-1; weak D call: TRBD2 (6 bases). There are 17 residues in the CDR3. Germline CDR1 reads LGHNA; CDR2 reads YNFKEQ. V was cut by 4 bases and J by 0 bases, with 16 bases left in between. CDR3 DNA: TGTGCCAGCAGCCGATACGGGGGACTCAGCTCCTACAATGAGCAGTTCTTC. This sequence encodes CASSRYGGLSSYNEQFF.

This clone showed up just a few times. The chain has TRBV20-1 and TRBJ1-2; D may be TRBD1 (5 bases). Germline V gives CDR1 DFQATT, CDR2 SNEGSKA (reference sequence). The CDR3 runs 11 residues. The V end was cut by 4 bases, the J end by 3 bases, with 6 bases between. The CDR3 bases are TGCAGTGCTACGGGGGACTATGGCTACACCTTC. Translating gives CSATGDYGYTF.

V gene TRBV5-1 combines with J gene TRBJ2-2, with D maybe TRBD2 (6 bases). CDR1 SGHRS and CDR2 YFSETQ come from the germline V gene. The CDR3 has 14 amino acids. Trimming shortened V by 3 bases and J by 8 bases, and 14 bases separated the two germline ends. The CDR3: CASSWGGRAGELFF. In DNA, the CDR3 is TGCGCCAGCAGCTGGGGAGGAAGGGCTGGGGAGCTGTTTTTT.